One sample yielded the 11 T cell receptor beta chains listed below, sequenced in a study of cytomegalovirus exposure and HLA in healthy donors. Measured with immunoSEQ multiplex PCR; TCRdb has only the in-frame clones, and not every one. The sample includes over 200,000 clones, 70% to 90% of them seen just once. Sequenced material: PBMCs. The receptors derive from a woman younger than 30 in good health and CMV-seronegative.

The rearrangement links TRBV5-1 to TRBJ2-7, with no clear D. The CDR3 has 15 residues. Germline assignment: CDR1 SGHRS and CDR2 YFSETQ. Trimming removed 1 base at V and 1 base at J, with 12 bases between. The CDR3 nucleotides are TGCGCCAGCAGCTTGAACCCCCGGGTGTCCTACGAGCAGTACTTC. Amino acid sequence: CASSLNPRVSYEQYF.

This clone showed up just once. The genes are TRBV4-1 and TRBJ1-1; the D is unclear. V was pared by 1 base and J by 4 bases, with 16 bases between. The CDR3 is 16 residues long. Germline assignment: CDR1 MGHRA and CDR2 YSYEKL. Here the CDR3 reads CASSQGMLEDSTEAFF. The CDR3 coding sequence is TGCGCCAGCAGCCAAGGTATGCTTGAGGATTCCACTGAAGCTTTCTTT.

The V and J genes are TRBV28 and TRBJ1-5, with TRBD1 matching 7 bases. The CDR3 runs to 14 residues. Losses at the gene ends were 6 bases for V and 7 bases for J; bases not matched to a gene: 9. Germline V gene sequence: CDR1 MDHEN, CDR2 SYDVKM. The CDR3 DNA sequence: TGTGCCAGCAGCCCTACAGGGGCTGGACAGCCCCAGCATTTT. Residues: CASSPTGAGQPQHF.

The V call is TRBV4-2, the J call TRBJ2-2; 9 bases are shared with TRBD1. Losses at the gene ends were 2 bases for V and 2 bases for J; bases not matched to a gene: 6. This CDR3 is 17 amino acids long. The germline V gene encodes CDR1 LGHNA and CDR2 YNFKEQ. The CDR3 is CASSQPDRGYNTGELFF. The DNA of the CDR3 is TGTGCCAGCAGCCAACCTGACAGGGGGTATAACACCGGGGAGCTGTTTTTT.

The chain couples TRBV6-5 to TRBJ1-5, with D unresolved. With 0 bases removed from V and 3 bases from J, the gap between germline ends came to 9 bases. This CDR3 is 15 amino acids long. Per the germline V gene, CDR1 is MNHEY and CDR2 is SVGAGI. CDR3: CASSYSYSHNQPQHF. CDR3 DNA sequence: TGTGCCAGCAGTTACTCCTACAGCCACAATCAGCCCCAGCATTTT.

This clone has only a few counts. The chain carries TRBV5-5 and TRBJ1-1; a weak D match, TRBD1 (6 bases). Germline V lookup: CDR1 SGHKS, CDR2 YYEKEE (reference sequence). Trimming took off 1 base at V and 3 bases at J, with 10 bases between the two ends. This CDR3 has 14 residues. The CDR3, as DNA: TGTGCCAGCAGCTTGACAGGGATGGACACTGAAGCTTTCTTT. As protein: CASSLTGMDTEAFF.

This clone was detected once. The chain combines TRBV29-1 with TRBJ2-3, with D tentatively TRBD1 (8 bases). This CDR3 has 18 residues. Germline CDR1 and CDR2: SQVTM and ANQGSEA. Trimming left V 0 bases short and J 4 bases short, with 23 bases between. DNA of the CDR3: TGCAGCGTTGAAGATCGGGGGGCAGGGGGCCTCCGGTCAGATACGCAGTATTTT. Residues: CSVEDRGAGGLRSDTQYF.

The chain uses TRBV7-2 and TRBJ2-1; the match to TRBD2 covers 12 bases. The CDR3 spans 12 residues. V gave up 6 bases and J gave up 15 bases; unmatched junction bases: 6. Germline assignment: CDR1 SGHTA and CDR2 FQGNSA. The DNA for the CDR3 is TGTGCCAGCAGAATGACTAGCGGGAGTGCGTTCTTC. Amino acids: CASRMTSGSAFF. Complete variable domain (other parts from reference TRBV7-2 and TRBJ2-1): GAGVSQSPSNKVTEKGKDVELRCDPISGHTALYWYRQSLGQGLEFLIYFQGNSAPDKSGLPSDRFSAERTGGSVSTLTIQRTQQEDSAVYLCASRMTSGSAFFGPGTRLTVL.

The rearrangement joins TRBV23-1 to TRBJ1-5; TRBD1 might be the D (5 bases). TRBV23-1 falls under the ORF class, with uncertain function. This CDR3 spans 20 amino acids. V was shortened by 4 bases and J by 2 bases, with 27 bases between the two germline ends. CDR3 sequence (DNA): TGCGCCAGCAGTCCCCATCCGGCAGGGATTTATCTTATAGGCAATCAGCCCCAGCATTTT. Translating it yields CASSPHPAGIYLIGNQPQHF.

This chain connects TRBV6-1 to TRBJ1-5; D is perhaps TRBD1 (5 bases). Trimming removed 7 bases from V and 5 bases from J, with 15 bases in between. Germline V gene lookup returns CDR1 MNHNS and CDR2 SASEGT. The CDR3 covers 14 residues. The CDR3: CASTPGAAYQPQHF. For the CDR3, the DNA is TGTGCCAGCACCCCTGGGGCAGCATATCAGCCCCAGCATTTT.

This clone came up once. This chain joins TRBV7-2 and TRBJ2-7, with D tentatively TRBD1 (5 bases). The V end lost 1 base, the J end lost 7 bases, and 14 bases lay between the germline ends. Germline V gene lookup returns CDR1 SGHTA and CDR2 FQGNSA. The CDR3 sequence is 14 residues long. In DNA, the CDR3 is TGTGCCAGCAGCTTAGTTAAAGGGGCGGCAGAGCAGTACTTC. Protein: CASSLVKGAAEQYF.